This entry is about one T cell receptor (beta chain). How the authors handled the data: Amplification of reference gene primers provided the estimated nucleated cell counts. Assay: immunoSEQ multiplex PCR; the TCRdb copy retains only in-frame clones and omits some. Clone size and the V and J calls come from that table; the DNA yielded D and trimming. The sample records over 200,000 clones, 75% to 90% being singletons. Enrollees, about 18 to 95 years old, lived in 24 US areas. Individuals in the exposed group had encountered a COVID-19 case within 2 weeks preceding study entry. The data are from a study of blood T cell repertoires in COVID-19. As for the study in general: PBMCs, B-cell-depleted T cells, or T cells provided the cDNA or gDNA that made up the material.

The CDR3 consists of 19 residues. Trimming cost V 3 bases and J 2 bases; bases outside gene matches: 11. The germline V gene has CDR1 SGDLS and CDR2 YYNGEE. The chain links TRBV9 to TRBJ2-3; 14 bases map to TRBD2. Sample: PBMCs or T cells enriched from blood (not recorded which). The source is a woman in her 30s who had been exposed to COVID-19. The CDR3 sequence: CASSAIGGLAGDHTDTQYF. The CDR3 region has the DNA TGTGCCAGCAGCGCAATCGGGGGACTAGCGGGGGATCACACAGATACGCAGTATTTT.